These 30 T cell receptor beta chains were all obtained from the same sample, sequenced in a study of read filtering for tumor transcriptome and immune sequencing (dated by TCRdb to about 2020). TCRdb shows the sequencer as Illumina HiSeq 4000. TCR libraries were built from roughly 440 ng RNA with the Immunoverse kit, using molecular barcoded adaptors covering alpha/delta and beta/gamma chains. In-frame beta chains were kept once TCRdb had trimmed the public reads at Q25 with fastp and called clones with MiXCR. Duplicate CDR3 protein sequences are folded into a single record with the most common DNA and genes. The sample yields 60,000 or so distinct CDR3 sequences; roughly a fifth were counted once. The top ten clones comprise under 13% of the sample. Sequences were obtained from a population of CD138-negative cells sorted from bone marrow. This specimen's cell subset or site label, interpreted: bone marrow mononuclear cells depleted of CD138+ plasma/myeloma cells by negative magnetic selection. The receptors originated from a donor at least 40 years old with multiple myeloma.

This clonotype occurred many times. The chain joins TRBV7-9 to TRBJ2-1; 10 positions match TRBD1. V gave up 1 base and J gave up 8 bases; unmatched junction bases: 11. CDR1 is SEHNR and CDR2 is FQNEAQ in the germline V gene (reference sequence). The CDR3 totals 17 residues. The CDR3 protein is CASSLVSGDRGAHEQFF. The CDR3, as DNA: TGTGCCAGCAGCTTAGTGTCTGGGGACAGGGGTGCCCATGAGCAGTTCTTC.

V gene TRBV7-2 combines with J gene TRBJ2-3; maybe TRBD1 (6 bases). This CDR3 has 15 residues. V was cut by 1 base and J by 5 bases, with 13 bases left in between. Looked up from germline, CDR1 is SGHTA and CDR2 is FQGNSA. The CDR3, as DNA: TGTGCCAGCAGCTTAGGGGGGCAGACAGGAGATACGCAGTATTTT. It encodes CASSLGGQTGDTQYF.

Turning to this clonotype: A much bigger clone sits one base away, suggesting this may be a read error. The chain employs TRBV18 and TRBJ1-1; tentative D call: TRBD1 (5 bases). CDR3 length: 13 amino acids. The germline V gene encodes CDR1 KGHSH and CDR2 LQKENI. CDR3 protein: CASSLGARTGAFF. CDR3 nucleotides: TGTGCCAGCTCCCTCGGGGCGCGAACTGGAGCTTTCTTT.

This clonotype was detected many times. The CDR3 DNA follows: TGTGCCAGCATTGCTAGCGGGAAATCCTACGAGCAGTACTTC. The encoded protein is CASIASGKSYEQYF. The chain uses TRBV28 and TRBJ2-7, with 9 nucleotides matching TRBD2. This CDR3 has 14 residues. J was trimmed by 1 base and V by 7 bases; bases with no gene match: 5. From germline, CDR1 is MDHEN and CDR2 SYDVKM.

This clonotype has at least ten counts. This chain joins TRBV14 and TRBJ2-2; D is unclear. Trimming took 0 bases from V and 5 from J, leaving 10 bases between them. The CDR3 has 15 amino acids. Germline CDR1 reads SGHDN; CDR2 reads FVKESK. The CDR3 DNA reads as TGTGCCAGCAGCCAAGATCCTTGGGGTACCGGGGAGCTGTTTTTT. Encoded protein: CASSQDPWGTGELFF.

The chain combines TRBV24-1 with TRBJ1-1; possibly TRBD1 for D (5 bases). The germline CDR1 and CDR2 sequences are KGHDR and SFDVKD. CDR3 size: 13 residues. Trimming stripped 8 bases from V and 1 base from J, with 10 bases between. The DNA for the CDR3 is TGTGCCACCATGGGACTCTCGAACACTGAAGCTTTCTTT. Its translation: CATMGLSNTEAFF.

In this sample, this clonotype turned up once. A much larger clone differs from this one at a single base, so this may be a read error. The J gene is TRBJ2-5, the V gene TRBV10-3, with 8 bases aligning to TRBD2. The germline gives CDR1 ENHRY, CDR2 SYGVKD. The V segment lost 10 bases and the J segment 5 bases; nucleotides outside the gene matches: 6. The length of the CDR3 is 12 residues. The CDR3 nucleotides read TGTGCCACCAGAGCGGGAGATGAGACCCAGTACTTC. Protein product: CATRAGDETQYF.

By sample fraction, this clonotype is medium-sized. V gene TRBV19 combines with J gene TRBJ2-1; 10 positions match TRBD2. The CDR3 length is 17 residues. Germline V gene data show CDR1 as LNHDA and CDR2 as SQIVND (reference sequence). The J segment lost 8 bases and the V segment lost 0 bases, leaving 10 bases of the junction unmatched. CDR3 nucleotides: TGTGCCAGTAGTATAGATCCCCTAGCGGGAGTTATAGATGAGCAGTTCTTC. As protein: CASSIDPLAGVIDEQFF.

This clonotype was picked up many times. The V call is TRBV7-8, the J call TRBJ2-2; D unclear. The length of the CDR3 is 17 residues. Trimming removed 4 bases at V and 1 base at J, with 16 bases between. Germline CDR1 is SGHVS and CDR2 is FQNEAQ. CDR3 nucleotide sequence: TGTGCCAGCAGCTCCCCTAGGATTAACGAGAACACCGGGGAGCTGTTTTTT. Translating gives CASSSPRINENTGELFF.

This clonotype appeared a few times. The V gene is TRBV19, the J gene TRBJ2-1, with D perhaps TRBD1 (5 bases). Germline CDR1 reads LNHDA; CDR2 reads SQIVND (reference sequence). Between the trimmed V and J ends, which lost 9 bases and 6 bases, there was a span of 15 bases. This CDR3 comprises 13 residues. CDR3 amino acids: CASSQQARNEQFF. As DNA, the CDR3 is TGTGCCAGCTCCCAACAGGCGCGCAATGAGCAGTTCTTC.

The rearrangement links TRBV3-1 to TRBJ2-1, with 7 bases that match TRBD2. This CDR3 comprises 14 residues. The germline gives CDR1 LGHDT, CDR2 YNNKEL (reference sequence). V lost 4 bases to trimming and J lost 4 bases; unmatched junction nucleotides: 4. This CDR3 is CASSPGLLYNEQFF. The CDR3 DNA reads as TGTGCCAGCAGCCCGGGACTACTATACAATGAGCAGTTCTTC.

This clonotype was counted at least ten times. The chain combines TRBV6-1 with TRBJ2-5; D remains unclear. Trimming took 1 base from V and 6 from J, leaving 0 bases between them. This CDR3 region has 10 residues. The V gene's germline CDR1 is MNHNS and CDR2 SASEGT. CDR3 nucleotide sequence: TGTGCCAGCAGTGAAGAGACCCAGTACTTC. Translated: CASSEETQYF.

This clonotype was counted many times. This chain connects TRBV19 to TRBJ2-1; TRBD1 or TRBD2 may be the D gene (5 bases each). The CDR3 contains 14 residues. The V end lost 4 bases, the J end lost 4 bases, and 11 bases lay between the germline ends. Germline values: CDR1 LNHDA, CDR2 SQIVND (reference sequence). For the CDR3, the DNA is TGTGCCAGTAGTAGCCGGGACCGATACAATGAGCAGTTCTTC. Its protein product is CASSSRDRYNEQFF.

In its sample, this clonotype was seen many times. The J gene is TRBJ2-3, the V gene TRBV5-1, with D perhaps matching TRBD2 (6 bases). The CDR3 contains 14 residues. V was pared by 7 bases and J by 0 bases, with 12 bases between. The germline V gene encodes CDR1 SGHRS and CDR2 YFSETQ. The CDR3 loop is CASGGTASTDTQYF. CDR3 nucleotides: TGCGCCAGCGGCGGGACGGCCAGCACAGATACGCAGTATTTT.

This clonotype was counted ten times or more. The chain combines TRBV27 with TRBJ2-3; 7 nucleotides line up with TRBD2. Germline CDR1 MNHEY, CDR2 SMNVEV (reference sequence). The CDR3 loop spans 14 amino acids. Trimming cost V 8 bases and J 0 bases; bases outside gene matches: 5. For the CDR3, the DNA is TGTGCCAGCTTTCCGGGAGGAAGCACAGATACGCAGTATTTT. Its protein product is CASFPGGSTDTQYF.

This clonotype was observed at least ten times. The chain combines TRBV20-1 with TRBJ2-1, with TRBD2 matching 8 bases. The germline V gene has CDR1 DFQATT and CDR2 SNEGSKA (reference sequence). The ends lost 6 bases at V and 12 bases at J; junction bases unmatched: 22. This CDR3 has 16 amino acids. CDR3 loop: CSAERRKAGAVDGQFF. Written as DNA, the CDR3 is TGCAGTGCCGAAAGACGAAAAGCGGGAGCGGTCGATGGGCAGTTCTTC.

For this clonotype: A single base separates this from a much larger clone, so it may be a read error. This rearrangement joins TRBV6-5 to TRBJ2-5; 13 bases align to TRBD2. The CDR3 runs to 19 residues. Germline CDR1 and CDR2: MNHEY and SVGAGI. DNA for the CDR3: TGTGCCAGCAGTCCTAAGACCGCCGGGACTAGCGGGAAAAGGGGGACCCGGTACTTC. This translates into CASSPKTAGTSGKRGTRYF.

This clonotype was seen at least ten times. The CDR3 nucleotides are TGTGCCAGCAGCAAAGTACAGGGGCGTTCCCTAAATCAGCCCCAGCATTTT. It specifies CASSKVQGRSLNQPQHF. This sequence joins TRBV7-8 and TRBJ1-5; 7 bases map to TRBD1. V lost 5 bases, J lost 4 bases, and 14 bases stayed unmatched. The CDR3 extends over 17 amino acids. Germline lookup yields CDR1 SGHVS and CDR2 FQNEAQ.

This clonotype came up a few times. Possible read error: a much larger clone is one base away. The CDR3 region has the DNA TGTGCCAGCAGTTTCGGCTACGCCACTGAAGCTTTCTTT. Translated: CASSFGYATEAFF. The V and J genes are TRBV12-3 or TRBV12-4 and TRBJ1-1; D not certain. The CDR3 is 13 amino acids. V gave up 3 bases and J gave up 4 bases, with 9 bases separating them.

This clonotype has ten or more counts. This chain uses TRBV4-1 with TRBJ1-4; D remains unclear. The CDR3 extends over 12 amino acids. V lost 6 bases, J lost 8 bases, and 10 bases lay in between. Germline V gene sequence: CDR1 MGHRA, CDR2 YSYEKL. CDR3 residues: CASSAPGEKLFF. CDR3 in DNA: TGCGCCAGCAGTGCCCCGGGGGAAAAACTGTTTTTT.

This clonotype was seen many times. V and J are TRBV28 and TRBJ2-3, with unresolved D. Trimming stripped 8 bases from V and 1 base from J, with 10 bases between. The CDR3 is 13 residues long. CDR1 is MDHEN, CDR2 SYDVKM, per germline. CDR3 coding DNA: TGTGCCAGCCATTTGACTGGCACAGATACGCAGTATTTT. Translating gives CASHLTGTDTQYF.

This clonotype was picked up many times. V and J are TRBV3-1 and TRBJ2-3; a possible D gene is TRBD2 (6 bases). The germline V gene has CDR1 LGHDT and CDR2 YNNKEL (reference sequence). V was clipped by 2 bases and J by 1 base, with 10 bases between them. The CDR3 runs 15 residues. This CDR3 reads CASSQTGSRTDTQYF. CDR3 in DNA: TGTGCCAGCAGCCAAACCGGGAGCCGCACAGATACGCAGTATTTT.

This clonotype was recorded many times. This chain uses TRBV5-6 with TRBJ1-1; maybe TRBD1 (5 bases). The CDR3 consists of 18 residues. From germline, CDR1 is SGHDT and CDR2 YYEEEE. Trimming removed 0 bases at V and 1 base at J, with 19 bases between. CDR3 amino acids: CASSLAPGILGPNTEAFF. The CDR3 nucleotides read TGTGCCAGCAGCTTGGCCCCCGGGATTTTGGGGCCGAACACTGAAGCTTTCTTT.

Ten or more counts support this clonotype. The CDR3 reads CASNTLAGDSYNEQFF. CDR3 in DNA: TGTGCCAGCAACACACTAGCGGGAGACTCCTACAATGAGCAGTTCTTC. The V call is TRBV5-6, the J call TRBJ2-1; 11 bases agree with TRBD2. Trimming removed 6 bases from V and 0 bases from J; junction bases left unmatched: 5. The CDR3 consists of 16 residues. Looked up from germline, CDR1 is SGHDT and CDR2 is YYEEEE.

This clonotype was observed at least ten times. The CDR3 here is CASSPNREAFF. In nucleotides, the CDR3 is TGTGCCAGCAGTCCTAACAGGGAAGCTTTCTTT. The genes are TRBV28 and TRBJ1-1; tentatively, D is TRBD1 (5 bases). The germline gives CDR1 MDHEN, CDR2 SYDVKM. CDR3 size: 11 residues. V lost 5 bases, J lost 8 bases, and 9 bases lay in between. Together with reference TRBV28 and TRBJ1-1, the CDR3 gives the full variable domain: DVKVTQSSRYLVKRTGEKVFLECVQDMDHENMFWYRQDPGLGLRLIYFSYDVKMKEKGDIPEGYSVSREKKERFSLILESASTNQTSMYLCASSPNREAFFGQGTRLTVV.

This clonotype occurred many times. The chain recombines TRBV7-3 with TRBJ2-2; D unclear. With 3 bases removed from V and 6 bases from J, the gap between germline ends came to 8 bases. CDR1 is SGHTA, CDR2 FQGTGA, per germline. CDR3 length equals 13 residues. CDR3 nucleotide sequence: TGTGCCAGCAGCTTGACTGGCTCCGGGGAGCTGTTTTTT. Its translation: CASSLTGSGELFF. Variable domain in full (rest from reference TRBV7-3 and TRBJ2-2): GAGVSQTPSNKVTEKGKYVELRCDPISGHTALYWYRQSLGQGPEFLIYFQGTGAADDSGLPNDRFFAVRPEGSVSTLKIQRTERGDSAVYLCASSLTGSGELFFGEGSRLTVL.

About this clonotype itself: Sequence at one end of the junction differs from germline and may be a read error. The gene calls are TRBV28 and TRBJ1-5; unclear D gene. Looked up from germline, CDR1 is MDHEN and CDR2 is SYDVKM. The CDR3 is made up of 14 amino acids. The CDR3, as DNA: TGTGCCAGCAGTTTCTCGTCGGGAGTGCAGACCCAGCACTTT. It specifies CASSFSSGVQTQHF.

As to this clonotype: A much larger clone differs by one base, so this may be a read error. V and J are TRBV20-1 and TRBJ2-3; 11 nucleotides agree with TRBD2. The germline V gene has CDR1 DFQATT and CDR2 SNEGSKA (reference sequence). The length of the CDR3 is 16 residues. The trim removed 8 bases at V and 2 bases at J, leaving 12 bases unmatched. In DNA form, the CDR3 reads TGCAGTACCCAACTAGCGGGAGTTGCGTCCACAGATACGCAGTATTTT. It translates to CSTQLAGVASTDTQYF.

This clonotype was detected only once. A much larger clone lies a single base off, so this may be a read error. J is TRBJ1-5 and V is TRBV12-3 or TRBV12-4, with D perhaps matching TRBD1 (6 bases). Deletions cut 11 bases from V and 5 bases from J, with 16 bases between. This CDR3 has 13 amino acids. CDR3 nucleotide sequence: TGTGCCTCCCGACAGGCGGGCGATCAGCCCCAGCATTTT. Protein: CASRQAGDQPQHF.

As to this clonotype: A much larger clone lies a single base off, so this may be a read error. The chain recombines TRBV20-1 with TRBJ2-5; TRBD1 matches at 10 bases. V shed 6 bases, J shed 9 bases, and the junction held 7 bases outside the gene matches. Germline CDR1 and CDR2: DFQATT and SNEGSKA (reference sequence). There are 12 residues in the CDR3. The CDR3 region has the DNA TGCAGTGCAAAGACAGGGGGCGAGGCCCAGTACTTC. Protein product: CSAKTGGEAQYF.